Shown below are 29 T cell receptor beta chains from a single sample sequenced in a study of shared clonotypes between healthy human individuals (dated by TCRdb to between 2020 and 2021). The library was generated by the immunoSEQ multiplex PCR assay. In TCRdb, the immuneACCESS table is reduced to in-frame sequences with V and J assigned. These tables do not hold every clone; where another copy was compared, an unresolved V gene accounts for under half, and the others remain unexplained. The sample data list some 1.5 million clones, and approximately 96% of these were observed just once. The ten top clones hold about 1.2% of the sample. The sample comprised naive CD4+ T cells sorted from blood. The cell subset or site tag for this specimen amounts to: CD45RA+ positively selected. These receptors originate from a man aged 25 to 40 in good health.

The J gene is TRBJ1-1, the V gene TRBV21-1; the D segment call TRBD1 is taken from the table without a DNA check. TRBV21-1 is a recognized pseudogene. The CDR3 is 12 residues long. The chain's CDR3 is CASSKEGEEAFF. The CDR3 DNA sequence: TGTGCCAGCAGCAAAGAGGGGGAGGAAGCTTTCTTT.

This chain joins TRBV15 and TRBJ2-3; 10 bases map to TRBD2. The ends lost 0 bases at V and 7 bases at J; junction bases unmatched: 10. From germline, CDR1 is LNHNV and CDR2 YYDKDF (reference sequence). This CDR3 comprises 17 residues. In nucleotides, the CDR3 is TGTGCCACCAGCAGAGATCGAGCTAGCGGGAGTGCAAATACGCAGTATTTT. Its translation: CATSRDRASGSANTQYF.

The V and J genes are TRBV15 and TRBJ2-7, with D unresolved. V was clipped by 4 bases and J by 4 bases, with 5 bases between them. Germline lookup yields CDR1 LNHNV and CDR2 YYDKDF (reference sequence). The CDR3 contains 11 residues. CDR3 in amino acids: CATSTNYEQYF. CDR3 in DNA: TGTGCCACCAGCACCAATTACGAGCAGTACTTC.

The rearrangement joins TRBV30 to TRBJ2-1; 9 nucleotides line up with TRBD2. This CDR3 is built from 17 residues. Germline V gene lookup returns CDR1 GTSNPN and CDR2 SVGIG (reference sequence). Unmatched junction bases numbered 13, after V lost 0 bases and J lost 7 bases. The CDR3, as DNA: TGTGCCTGGAGTGTTTACCTAGTAGCGGGAGAGTCTAATGAGCAGTTCTTC. It codes for CAWSVYLVAGESNEQFF.

V is TRBV10-3 and J is TRBJ2-2; D unclear. Trimming removed 6 bases from V and 2 bases from J, with 7 bases in between. The V gene's germline CDR1 is ENHRY and CDR2 SYGVKD. The CDR3 contains 13 residues. The CDR3 protein is CAIRDANTGELFF. DNA for the CDR3: TGTGCCATCAGGGACGCCAACACCGGGGAGCTGTTTTTT.

The chain links TRBV19 to TRBJ1-2; 8 bases line up with TRBD1. Germline V gives CDR1 LNHDA, CDR2 SQIVND (reference sequence). The trim removed 8 bases at V and 4 bases at J, leaving 9 bases unmatched. This CDR3 region has 14 residues. CDR3: CASSDRAFSYGYTF. CDR3 DNA sequence: TGTGCCAGTTCGGACAGGGCTTTCTCCTATGGCTACACCTTC.

The rearrangement joins TRBV11-2 to TRBJ2-7; TRBD2 matches 14 bases. The CDR3 contains 16 residues. V lost 8 bases, J lost 3 bases, and 9 bases stayed unmatched. Looked up from germline, CDR1 is SGHAT and CDR2 is FQNNGV. The CDR3 region has the DNA TGTGCCAGCGGACTAGCGGGAGGCGGCGGGGTCTACGAGCAGTACTTC. Its translation is CASGLAGGGGVYEQYF.

The chain joins TRBV5-4 to TRBJ2-3; unclear D gene. With 0 bases removed from V and 6 bases from J, the gap between germline ends came to 17 bases. CDR1 and CDR2 (germline): SGHNT, YYREEE (reference sequence). The CDR3 length is 16 residues. The CDR3 nucleotides read TGTGCCAGCAGCTTGGAGGGCAGCACGTATTCCGATACGCAGTATTTT. The encoded protein is CASSLEGSTYSDTQYF.

The J gene is TRBJ2-2, the V gene TRBV6-4; D remains unclear. Germline V CDR1 and CDR2: MRHNA, SNTAGT. CDR3 size: 14 residues. The V end was cut by 0 bases, the J end by 7 bases, with 9 bases between. The CDR3 protein is CASSDSRWGGELFF. In DNA form, the CDR3 reads TGTGCCAGCAGTGACTCGAGGTGGGGCGGGGAGCTGTTTTTT.

V gene TRBV5-1 combines with J gene TRBJ2-1; D assignment may be TRBD1 or TRBD2 (5 bases each). The CDR3 totals 16 residues. CDR1 and CDR2 (germline): SGHRS, YFSETQ. The V end was cut by 0 bases, the J end by 2 bases, with 12 bases between. The CDR3: CASSLAWGTTYNEQFF. The CDR3 DNA follows: TGCGCCAGCAGCTTGGCCTGGGGGACCACCTACAATGAGCAGTTCTTC.

The chain couples TRBV29-1 to TRBJ2-3; no reliable D call. The CDR3 is 11 residues long. CDR1 SQVTM and CDR2 ANQGSEA come from the germline V gene. V lost 4 bases and J lost 6, with 8 bases in between. CDR3 sequence reads: CSVVFGDTQYF. In DNA, the CDR3 is TGCAGCGTTGTATTCGGGGATACGCAGTATTTT.

The V call is TRBV27, the J call TRBJ2-1; D remains ambiguous. Trimming cost V 5 bases and J 6 bases, with 8 bases left between them. The CDR3 sequence is 12 residues long. Germline CDR1 and CDR2: MNHEY and SMNVEV (reference sequence). The CDR3 DNA reads TGTGCCAGCAGTCCCTACCTCAATGAGCAGTTCTTC. Amino acids: CASSPYLNEQFF.

The V and J genes are TRBV6-1 and TRBJ1-2, with D possibly matching TRBD1 (6 bases). Between the trimmed V and J ends, which lost 2 bases and 5 bases, there was a span of 9 bases. This CDR3 has 13 amino acids. Germline CDR1 reads MNHNS; CDR2 reads SASEGT. CDR3 sequence: CASSEPQGYGYTF. In DNA, the CDR3 is TGTGCCAGCAGTGAACCACAGGGTTATGGCTACACCTTC.

This chain joins TRBV7-3 and TRBJ2-3; D is undetermined. V was cut by 0 bases and J by 4 bases, with 8 bases left in between. This CDR3 spans 14 amino acids. The germline CDR1 and CDR2 sequences are SGHTA and FQGTGA. The CDR3 nucleotides read TGTGCCAGCAGCTTAACCCGACTCTCAGATACGCAGTATTTT. Encoded protein: CASSLTRLSDTQYF.

J is TRBJ2-5 and V is TRBV6-8; 10 bases match TRBD2. Germline trimming cut 2 bases from V and 5 bases from J; bases unmatched to any gene: 11. This CDR3 spans 17 amino acids. In germline, CDR1 is MNHGY, CDR2 SAAAGT. The CDR3 DNA reads TGTGCCAGCAGTTACCACCCCCTTCTAGCGGGAGCGGAGACCCAGTACTTC. It translates to CASSYHPLLAGAETQYF.

This CDR3 reads CAISRQGGAGANVLTF. CDR3 nucleotides: TGTGCCATCAGTCGACAGGGAGGGGCTGGGGCCAACGTCCTGACTTTC. The chain carries TRBV10-3 and TRBJ2-6, with D perhaps TRBD1 or TRBD2 (7 bases each). The germline CDR1 and CDR2 sequences are ENHRY and SYGVKD. This CDR3 spans 16 amino acids. Trimming cost V 5 bases and J 2 bases, with 13 bases left between them.

This clone was seen only once. The chain has TRBV30 and TRBJ2-7, with TRBD1 identical over 9 bases. The germline gives CDR1 GTSNPN, CDR2 SVGIG (reference sequence). This CDR3 comprises 14 residues. The V and J ends lost 3 bases and 3 bases, in that order; junction bases with no gene match: 6. The CDR3 loop reads CAWRTTGGVYEQYF. The CDR3 bases are TGTGCCTGGAGAACCACAGGGGGCGTCTACGAGCAGTACTTC.

The chain employs TRBV13 and TRBJ2-5; D uncertain. Per germline, CDR1 PRHDT and CDR2 FYEKMQ (reference sequence). V was clipped by 0 bases and J by 2 bases, with 1 base between them. This CDR3 region has 12 residues. Here the CDR3 DNA reads TGTGCCAGCAGCTTAGGTCAAGAGACCCAGTACTTC. This sequence encodes CASSLGQETQYF.

This clone has a single count. The chain recombines TRBV18 with TRBJ2-7, with unresolved D. Germline V CDR1 and CDR2: KGHSH, LQKENI. With 5 bases removed from V and 0 bases from J, the gap between germline ends came to 5 bases. The CDR3 contains 12 residues. The CDR3 is CASSFSSYEQYF. The CDR3 bases are TGTGCCAGCTCATTTAGCTCCTACGAGCAGTACTTC. The full variable domain, its missing parts supplied by reference TRBV18 and TRBJ2-7, is NAGVMQNPRHLVRRRGQEARLRCSPMKGHSHVYWYRQLPEEGLKFMVYLQKENIIDESGMPKERFSAEFPKEGPSILRIQQVVRGDSAAYFCASSFSSYEQYFGPGTRLTVT.

This clone was observed a single time. This chain uses TRBV28 with TRBJ2-1, with TRBD2 matching 8 bases. Trimming at V came to 6 bases and at J to 0 bases, leaving 7 bases not matched to a gene. The CDR3 runs 16 residues. Germline V gene sequence: CDR1 MDHEN, CDR2 SYDVKM. DNA of the CDR3: TGTGCCAGCAGATTCCCTCGGGGGGGCTCCTACAATGAGCAGTTCTTC. It is translated as CASRFPRGGSYNEQFF. Full variable domain (missing parts from reference TRBV28 and TRBJ2-1): DVKVTQSSRYLVKRTGEKVFLECVQDMDHENMFWYRQDPGLGLRLIYFSYDVKMKEKGDIPEGYSVSREKKERFSLILESASTNQTSMYLCASRFPRGGSYNEQFFGPGTRLTVL.

Notes on this clone: Sequence at one end of the junction differs from germline and may be a read error. J is TRBJ2-1 and V is TRBV11-2, with D unclear. The germline CDR1 and CDR2 sequences are SGHAT and FQNNGV. The CDR3 has 15 residues. The CDR3 loop is CASSLSQSSYNEQFF. CDR3 nucleotides: TGTGCCAGCAGCTTAAGCCAGAGCTCCTACAATGAACAGTTCTTC. The full variable domain, with the rest looked up from reference TRBV11-2 and TRBJ2-1, is EAGVAQSPRYKIIEKRQSVAFWCNPISGHATLYWYQQILGQGPKLLIQFQNNGVVDDSQLPKDRFSAERLKGVDSTLKIQPAKLEDSAVYLCASSLSQSSYNEQFFGPGTRLTVL.

The chain employs TRBV9 and TRBJ2-3; 8 positions match TRBD1. CDR3 length: 14 amino acids. V was pared by 2 bases and J by 7 bases, with 6 bases of the junction left unmatched. Germline V gene sequence: CDR1 SGDLS, CDR2 YYNGEE. The CDR3 DNA sequence: TGTGCCAGCAGCGTGGACAGGGAGGCTAATACGCAGTATTTT. Amino acid sequence: CASSVDREANTQYF.

This CDR3 reads CAWSEGLTYEQYF. The CDR3 nucleotides are TGTGCCTGGAGTGAGGGACTAACCTACGAGCAGTACTTC. The chain joins TRBV30 to TRBJ2-7, with 7 positions matching TRBD2. Germline V gene data show CDR1 as GTSNPN and CDR2 as SVGIG (reference sequence). V trimming: 1 base; J trimming: 2 bases; junction bases outside the gene matches: 2. CDR3 length equals 13 residues.

The gene calls are TRBV30 and TRBJ1-1; maybe TRBD1 (6 bases). Per germline, CDR1 GTSNPN and CDR2 SVGIG (reference sequence). The V end was cut by 5 bases, the J end by 2 bases, with 12 bases between. This CDR3 comprises 13 residues. This chain's CDR3 is CAWDRRRNTEAFF. CDR3 in DNA: TGTGCCTGGGACAGGCGAAGAAACACTGAAGCTTTCTTT.

The V gene is TRBV7-2, the J gene TRBJ2-6, with D tentatively TRBD1 (5 bases). V was trimmed by 4 bases and J by 0 bases, leaving 10 bases between them. The germline CDR1 and CDR2 sequences are SGHTA and FQGNSA. The length of the CDR3 is 16 residues. CDR3 loop: CASSSDTNSGANVLTF. CDR3 nucleotide sequence: TGTGCCAGCAGCTCGGACACGAACTCTGGGGCCAACGTCCTGACTTTC.

This rearrangement joins TRBV28 to TRBJ1-4, with no clear D. The V gene lost 11 bases and the J gene lost 4 bases, with 11 bases spanning the gap. The CDR3 covers 12 residues. Germline CDR1 reads MDHEN; CDR2 reads SYDVKM. The DNA of the CDR3 is TGTGCCGTTAGGCCCAATAATGAAAAACTGTTTTTT. It translates to CAVRPNNEKLFF. Full variable domain (missing parts from reference TRBV28 and TRBJ1-4): DVKVTQSSRYLVKRTGEKVFLECVQDMDHENMFWYRQDPGLGLRLIYFSYDVKMKEKGDIPEGYSVSREKKERFSLILESASTNQTSMYLCAVRPNNEKLFFGSGTQLSVL.

V and J are TRBV30 and TRBJ2-7, with 13 positions matching TRBD2. The V gene's germline CDR1 is GTSNPN and CDR2 SVGIG (reference sequence). CDR3 length: 13 residues. J gave up 4 bases and V 6 bases, and 3 bases lay outside the gene matches. CDR3 nucleotide sequence: TGTGCCTGCTCGGGACTAGCGGGATACGAGCAGTACTTC. Translation: CACSGLAGYEQYF.

The chain joins TRBV5-1 to TRBJ2-7; D is possibly TRBD1 (5 bases). Germline V gives CDR1 SGHRS, CDR2 YFSETQ. Trimming pared 4 bases from V and 2 bases from J, leaving 10 bases between. The CDR3 is made up of 13 amino acids. CDR3 loop: CASSHDSPYEQYF. In DNA, the CDR3 is TGCGCCAGCAGCCACGACAGTCCCTACGAGCAGTACTTC. The variable domain in full, completed from reference TRBV5-1 and TRBJ2-7, reads KAGVTQTPRYLIKTRGQQVTLSCSPISGHRSVSWYQQTPGQGLQFLFEYFSETQRNKGNFPGRFSGRQFSNSRSEMNVSTLELGDSALYLCASSHDSPYEQYFGPGTRLTVT.

This clone was counted once. The V and J genes are TRBV19 and TRBJ2-7, with 8 bases matching TRBD1. The CDR3 has 12 amino acids. Trimming at V came to 9 bases and at J to 2 bases, leaving 3 bases not matched to a gene. The germline V gene encodes CDR1 LNHDA and CDR2 SQIVND (reference sequence). The CDR3 spells CAREGQAYEQYF. The CDR3, as DNA: TGTGCCAGGGAGGGACAGGCCTACGAGCAGTACTTC.